This T cell receptor (beta chain) is drawn from a study of Graves' ophthalmopathy and Graves' hyperthyroidism. Study-wide background: Peripheral blood (taken before any treatment) was collected at initial diagnosis. Study conclusions and caveats: Detection in blood was also observed for most expanded thyroid clonotypes above 0.001 frequency. Forecasting of ophthalmopathy progression by the model achieved less than 71% sensitivity and roughly 78% specificity.

Amplification of TCR beta CDR3 regions used RNA transcripts. RT-PCR with HTBI primers came first, then second-round multiplex PCR. TCRdb reprocessed the multiplex PCR reads via MiXCR and lists one record per CDR3 protein. This table has about 700,000 distinct CDR3 sequences, about two fifths appearing once. A note on this clonotype: As yet, its antigen is unknown. Being one base from a much bigger clone, this may be a read error.

PBMCs were isolated from an approximately 9.4 ml sample of fresh peripheral blood. Material: peripheral blood. The clonotype was recovered from an adult man with Graves' ophthalmopathy.

The CDR3 nucleotides are TGTGCCAGCAGTCACTCGGGGTGGAATGGCTACACCTTC. Translated, it gives CASSHSGWNGYTF. The chain uses TRBV12-3 or TRBV12-4 and TRBJ1-2, with D uncertain. The CDR3 spans 13 residues. Trimming shortened V by 5 bases and J by 6 bases, and 13 bases separated the two germline ends.